This T cell receptor (beta chain) was sequenced for a study of shared clonotypes between healthy human individuals (dated by TCRdb to about 2020). Study-level background: The cohort comprised a couple of women and a few men aged 18 to 49 years. For each donor, three plates each were used for CD4 naive and CD4 memory, two plates were used for CD8 naive, and one plate was used for CD8 memory. The study deeply sequenced blood TCR repertoires of about 5 healthy adults to estimate repertoire size and the extent of clonotype sharing between individuals. To increase sequencing depth and limit assay-specific biases, TCR repertoire library preparation and sequencing were carried out by different laboratories using diverse techniques. Per donor, leukapheresis produced somewhere between about 0.8 and 9 billion PBMCs. Broader findings and caveats from the paper: Estimated clonotype richness was generally larger for naive than for memory subsets. Incomplete sequencing was indicated by rarefaction of sorted-subset datasets, despite the large sequencing depth. Clonotypes shared by all four sorted-subset donors showed higher generation probabilities than non-shared clonotypes. Across several donors, approximately 5% of naive CD4, approximately 3.5% of naive CD8, 2.3% of memory CD4, and about 0.44% of memory CD8 clonotypes were shared. Based on pairwise subsampling, the degree of clonotype sharing among donors was expected to be affected by sequencing depth. Because the study included a small number of donors, the genetic and exposure-history diversity represented was limited. Sampling was restricted to blood, and TCR repertoires in tissues likely differ from the TCR repertoires found in blood.

The germline V and J ends show losses of 3 bases and 4 bases respectively, and no gene match explains 8 bases of the junction. Including cysteine and phenylalanine, the CDR3 has 15 amino acids. Only the CDR3 DNA is retained, 45 bases long and in frame from the first base. The CDR1 and CDR2 encoded by the germline V gene are SGHAT and FQNNGV. Donors were healthy HIV-negative adults with no recently reported acute infections or vaccinations. Every donor was a Caucasian adult living in Nashville, Tennessee, USA. Magnetic negative selection was used to enrich CD4+ T cells, after which naive cells were positively selected on CD45RA and the negative fraction became the memory subset. Blood was collected by leukapheresis, and PBMCs were isolated by Ficoll-Histopaque density gradient centrifugation and then cryopreserved in liquid nitrogen vapor phase. Analytical flow cytometry was used to check the purity and quantity of each magnetically sorted T cell population. Genomic DNA was isolated from each sorted fraction and quantified by UV absorbance on a Nanodrop 2000c.

TCR CDR3 regions were amplified from genomic DNA by multiplex PCR using the deep immunoSEQ assay. Genomic DNA extracted from each cell subset was distributed evenly over all wells of several immunoSEQ 96-well plates, and each plate served as one replicate. Each replicate PCR for sorted subsets received around 200 ng genomic DNA, equal to some 32,000 T cell genomes. The purified libraries were quantified using a Qubit 3.0 fluorometer, sized with a Bioanalyzer 2100, and then quantified again using the KAPA Library Quantification kit. A separate single-read 150-cycle Illumina NextSeq 550 flow cell was used to sequence each immunoSEQ 96-well plate. In the original analysis: Because only junctional sequences without quality scores were contained in the immunoSEQ output, filtering matching that applied to full-length reads could not be performed. To assign V/J genes and CDR3, sequences were annotated against IMGT germline references using PyIR, a Python wrapper for IgBLAST v1.9. Reads with weak V/J assignments (E-value above 1e-6), missing CDR3, stop codons, out-of-frame junctions, or ambiguous translated residues were removed. V3J clonotypes were defined by identical inferred V gene, J gene, and CDR3 amino acid sequence. Percentage overlap between repertoires was computed as shared unique clonotypes divided by the size of the smaller repertoire. Repertoire richness was assessed with RTK rarefaction, the Chao1 estimator, and Recon v2.1 estimates of unobserved clonotypes. Generation probabilities were computed with OLGA for all TCRbeta clonotypes obtained by the gDNA method from several donors. TCRdb holds this immuneACCESS table with in-frame rearrangements only. Some clones are missing; in checked studies, unresolved V genes explain under half, and the rest has no known cause. Clone size and the V and J calls come from that table; the DNA yielded D and trimming. Across this sample there are fewer than 3 million clones, with under 95% seen only once. The ten biggest clones cover about 0.36% of the sample.

Concerning this clone: Its binding antigen is unknown. No much larger clone exists at a distance of one base, and base qualities are not known.

The source of this sequence is a man between 18 and 35 years old in good health. Some clones in this sample may be carry-over from other donors' samples. This sequence uses TRBV11-2 and TRBJ2-5; TRBD1 matches 7 bases in the middle. Sequenced input: naive CD4+ T cells from PBMCs. The sample's cell subset or site label, in plain terms: CD45RA+ positively selected. Here the CDR3 is given as CASSFRPDRSETQYF. The nucleotides are TGTGCCAGCAGCTTCAGGCCGGACAGGTCAGAGACCCAGTACTTC.